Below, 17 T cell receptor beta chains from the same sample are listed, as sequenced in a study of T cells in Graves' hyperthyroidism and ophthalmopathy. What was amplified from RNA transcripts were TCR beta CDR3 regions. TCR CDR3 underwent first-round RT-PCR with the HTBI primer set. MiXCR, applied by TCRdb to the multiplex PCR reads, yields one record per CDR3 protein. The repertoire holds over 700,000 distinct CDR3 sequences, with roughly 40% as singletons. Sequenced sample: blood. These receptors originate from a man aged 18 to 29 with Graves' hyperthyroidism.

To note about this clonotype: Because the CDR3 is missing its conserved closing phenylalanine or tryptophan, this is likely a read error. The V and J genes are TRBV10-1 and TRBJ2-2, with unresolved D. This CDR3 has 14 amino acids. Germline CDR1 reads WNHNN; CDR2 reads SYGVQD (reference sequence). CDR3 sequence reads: CASSGPANTGELFL. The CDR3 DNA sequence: TGTGCCAGCAGTGGACCGGCGAACACCGGGGAGCTGTTTTTA.

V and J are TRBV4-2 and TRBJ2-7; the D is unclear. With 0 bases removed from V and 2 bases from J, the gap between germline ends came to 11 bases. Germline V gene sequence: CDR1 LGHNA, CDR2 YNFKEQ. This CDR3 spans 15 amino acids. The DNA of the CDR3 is TGTGCCAGCAGCCAAGATCCACATGGGGCCTACGAGCAGTACTTC. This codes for CASSQDPHGAYEQYF.

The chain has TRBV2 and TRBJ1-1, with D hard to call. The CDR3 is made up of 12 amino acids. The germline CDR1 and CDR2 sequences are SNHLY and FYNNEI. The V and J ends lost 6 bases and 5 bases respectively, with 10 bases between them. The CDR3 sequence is CASSPQETEAFF. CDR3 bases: TGTGCCAGCAGCCCCCAGGAGACTGAAGCTTTCTTT.

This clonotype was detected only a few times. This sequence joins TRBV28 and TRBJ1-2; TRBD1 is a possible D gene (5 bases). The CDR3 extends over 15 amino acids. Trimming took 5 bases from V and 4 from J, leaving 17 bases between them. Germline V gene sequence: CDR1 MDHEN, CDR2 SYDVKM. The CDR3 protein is CASSHPAQGFYGYTF. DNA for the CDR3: TGTGCCAGCAGTCACCCTGCTCAGGGTTTCTATGGCTACACCTTC.

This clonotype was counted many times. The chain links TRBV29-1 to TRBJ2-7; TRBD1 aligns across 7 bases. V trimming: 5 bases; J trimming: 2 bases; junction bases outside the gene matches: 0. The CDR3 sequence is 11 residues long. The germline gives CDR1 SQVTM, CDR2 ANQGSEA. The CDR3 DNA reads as TGCAGCGTTCAGGGGGCCTACGAGCAGTACTTC. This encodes CSVQGAYEQYF.

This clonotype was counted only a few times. In nucleotides, the CDR3 is TGTGCCAGCAGAACAGGGACGGTTTATGGCTACACCTTC. Amino acids: CASRTGTVYGYTF. V usage is TRBV25-1 and J usage is TRBJ1-2; D possibly corresponds to TRBD1 (6 bases). The CDR3 totals 13 residues. V was pared by 6 bases and J by 5 bases, with 13 bases between. Germline assignment: CDR1 MGHDK and CDR2 SYGVNS.

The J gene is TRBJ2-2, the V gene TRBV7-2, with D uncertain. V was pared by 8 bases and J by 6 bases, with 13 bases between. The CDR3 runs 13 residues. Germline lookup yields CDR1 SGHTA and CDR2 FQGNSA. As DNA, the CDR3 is TGTGCCAGCTCAGACCAGCGAGCCGGGGAGCTGTTTTTT. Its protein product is CASSDQRAGELFF.

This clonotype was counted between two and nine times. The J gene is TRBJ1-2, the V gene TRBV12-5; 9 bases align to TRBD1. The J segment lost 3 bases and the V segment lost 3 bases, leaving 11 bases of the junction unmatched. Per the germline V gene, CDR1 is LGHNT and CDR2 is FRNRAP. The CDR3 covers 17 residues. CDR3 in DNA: TGTGCTAGTGGTTTCCAGAAGGGGGACAGGGTAGACTATGGCTACACCTTC. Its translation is CASGFQKGDRVDYGYTF. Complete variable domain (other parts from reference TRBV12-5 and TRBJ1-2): DARVTQTPRHKVTEMGQEVTMRCQPILGHNTVFWYRQTMMQGLELLAYFRNRAPLDDSGMPKDRFSAEMPDATLATLKIQPSEPRDSAVYFCASGFQKGDRVDYGYTFGSGTRLTVV.

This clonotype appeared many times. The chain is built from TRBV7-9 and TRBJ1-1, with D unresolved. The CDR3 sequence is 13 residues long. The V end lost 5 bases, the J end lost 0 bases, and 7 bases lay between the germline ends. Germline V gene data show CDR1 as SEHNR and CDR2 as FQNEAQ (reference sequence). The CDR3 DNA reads TGTGCCAGCAGCACCCCGATGAACACTGAAGCTTTCTTT. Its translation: CASSTPMNTEAFF.

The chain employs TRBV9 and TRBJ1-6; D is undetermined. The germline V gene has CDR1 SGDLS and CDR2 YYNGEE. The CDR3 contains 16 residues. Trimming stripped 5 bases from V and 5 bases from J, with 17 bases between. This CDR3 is CASSPRIQADNSPLHF. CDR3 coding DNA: TGTGCCAGCAGTCCCCGGATCCAAGCGGATAATTCACCCCTCCACTTT.

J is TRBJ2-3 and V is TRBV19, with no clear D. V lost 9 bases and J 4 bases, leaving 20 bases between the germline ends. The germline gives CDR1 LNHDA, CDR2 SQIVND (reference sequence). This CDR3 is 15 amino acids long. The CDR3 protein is CASSQDPQPPDTQYF. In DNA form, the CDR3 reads TGTGCCAGCAGCCAAGATCCACAGCCGCCAGATACGCAGTATTTT.

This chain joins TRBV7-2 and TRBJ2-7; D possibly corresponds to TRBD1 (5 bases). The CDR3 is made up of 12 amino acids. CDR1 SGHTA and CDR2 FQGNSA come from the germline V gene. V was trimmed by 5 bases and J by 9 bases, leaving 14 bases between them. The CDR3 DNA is TGTGCCAGCAGCCCCCAGGGCAACGCGCAGTACTTC. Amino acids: CASSPQGNAQYF.

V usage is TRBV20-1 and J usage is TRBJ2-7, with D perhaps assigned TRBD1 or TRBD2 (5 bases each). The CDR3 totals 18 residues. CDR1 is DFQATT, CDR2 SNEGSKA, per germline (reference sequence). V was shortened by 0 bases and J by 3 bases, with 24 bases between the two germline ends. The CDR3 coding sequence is TGCAGTGCTAGAGATCGAACGTCCGGGACGGAGCATTTCTACGAGCAGTACTTC. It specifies CSARDRTSGTEHFYEQYF.

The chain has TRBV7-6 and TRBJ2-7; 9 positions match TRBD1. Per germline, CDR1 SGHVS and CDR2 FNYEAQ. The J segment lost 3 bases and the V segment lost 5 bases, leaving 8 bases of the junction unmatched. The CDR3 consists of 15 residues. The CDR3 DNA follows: TGTGCCAGCAGCGCCTCCGGGACAGGGTTCTACGAGCAGTACTTC. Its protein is CASSASGTGFYEQYF.

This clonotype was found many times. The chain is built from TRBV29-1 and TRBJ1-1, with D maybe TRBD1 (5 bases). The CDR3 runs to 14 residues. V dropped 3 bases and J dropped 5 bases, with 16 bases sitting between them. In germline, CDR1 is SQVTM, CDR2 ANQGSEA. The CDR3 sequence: CSVDTGLLGTEAFF. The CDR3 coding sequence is TGCAGCGTTGACACGGGACTCCTGGGGACTGAAGCTTTCTTT.

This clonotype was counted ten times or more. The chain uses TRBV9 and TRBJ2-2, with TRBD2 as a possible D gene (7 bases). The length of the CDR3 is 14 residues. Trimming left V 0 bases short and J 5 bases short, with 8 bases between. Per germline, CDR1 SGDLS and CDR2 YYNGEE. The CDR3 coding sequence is TGTGCCAGCAGCGTAGAGGGGGGGACCGGGGAGCTGTTTTTT. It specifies CASSVEGGTGELFF.

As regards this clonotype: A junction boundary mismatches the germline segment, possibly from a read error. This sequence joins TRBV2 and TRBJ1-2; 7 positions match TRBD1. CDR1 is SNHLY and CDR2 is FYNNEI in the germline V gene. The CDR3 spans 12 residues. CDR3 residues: CASSLRGQGCTF. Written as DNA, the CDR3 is TGTGCCAGCAGTTTGAGGGGGCAGGGCTGCACCTTC.